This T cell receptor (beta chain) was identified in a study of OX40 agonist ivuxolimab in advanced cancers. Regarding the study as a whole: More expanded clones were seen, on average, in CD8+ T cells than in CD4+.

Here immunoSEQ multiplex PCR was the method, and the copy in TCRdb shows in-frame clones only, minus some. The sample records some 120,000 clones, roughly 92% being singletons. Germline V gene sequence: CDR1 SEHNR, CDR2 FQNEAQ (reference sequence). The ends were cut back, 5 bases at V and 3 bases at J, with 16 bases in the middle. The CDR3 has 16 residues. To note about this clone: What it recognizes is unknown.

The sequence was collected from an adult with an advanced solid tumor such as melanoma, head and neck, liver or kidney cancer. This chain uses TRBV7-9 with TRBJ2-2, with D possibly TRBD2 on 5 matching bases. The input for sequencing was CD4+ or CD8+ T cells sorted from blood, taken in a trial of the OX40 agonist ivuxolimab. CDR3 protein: CASSPTTRVYTGELFF. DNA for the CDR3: TGTGCCAGCAGCCCCACCACTAGGGTTTACACCGGGGAGCTGTTTTTT. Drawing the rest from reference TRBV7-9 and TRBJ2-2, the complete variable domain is DTGVSQNPRHKITKRGQNVTFRCDPISEHNRLYWYRQTLGQGPEFLTYFQNEAQLEKSRLLSDRFSAERPKGSFSTLEIQRTEQGDSAMYLCASSPTTRVYTGELFFGEGSRLTVL.